The 13 T cell receptor beta chains listed next were all sequenced from one sample in a study of blood T cell repertoires in COVID-19. Using immunoSEQ multiplex PCR, the repertoire was profiled, and TCRdb retains in-frame clones only, with some absent. The sample has more than 400,000 clones, approximately 90% seen once. Sequenced input: PBMCs or T cells enriched from blood (not recorded which). The source of these receptors is a woman between 18 and 29 years old who had recovered from COVID-19.

The rearrangement joins TRBV5-1 to TRBJ2-6; D remains unclear. Germline V gene lookup returns CDR1 SGHRS and CDR2 YFSETQ. This CDR3 comprises 17 residues. V shed 1 base and J shed 1 base, with 12 bases lying between them. CDR3 DNA sequence: TGCGCCAGCAGCTTGCGGGTAATGGTATCTGGGGCCAACGTCCTGACTTTC. It translates to CASSLRVMVSGANVLTF.

This chain joins TRBV5-1 and TRBJ2-1; the D gene is possibly TRBD2 (7 bases). Per the germline V gene, CDR1 is SGHRS and CDR2 is YFSETQ. V shed 5 bases and J shed 5 bases, with 20 bases lying between them. The CDR3 extends over 16 amino acids. This CDR3 is CASRRGGLRGNNEQFF. For the CDR3, the DNA is TGCGCCAGCAGGAGGGGGGGCCTACGAGGTAACAATGAGCAGTTCTTC. The full variable domain, with the rest looked up from reference TRBV5-1 and TRBJ2-1, is KAGVTQTPRYLIKTRGQQVTLSCSPISGHRSVSWYQQTPGQGLQFLFEYFSETQRNKGNFPGRFSGRQFSNSRSEMNVSTLELGDSALYLCASRRGGLRGNNEQFFGPGTRLTVL.

V usage is TRBV5-1 and J usage is TRBJ2-3, with D tentatively TRBD2 (7 bases). Trimming cost V 5 bases and J 0 bases, with 25 bases left between them. There are 19 residues in the CDR3. Per the germline V gene, CDR1 is SGHRS and CDR2 is YFSETQ. The CDR3 DNA is TGCGCCAGCAGGATTACCTACGCGGGGGCGATATCTAGCACAGATACGCAGTATTTT. Residues: CASRITYAGAISSTDTQYF.

V and J are TRBV27 and TRBJ1-1; possible D gene TRBD1, 6 bases. Germline assignment: CDR1 MNHEY and CDR2 SMNVEV (reference sequence). V lost 4 bases, J lost 2 bases, and 14 bases lay in between. The CDR3 is made up of 15 amino acids. The CDR3 nucleotides read TGTGCCAGCAGTTCCTGGACAGTAGCCAACACTGAAGCTTTCTTT. It encodes CASSSWTVANTEAFF.

The chain combines TRBV14 with TRBJ2-5; the D is unclear. Germline lookup yields CDR1 SGHDN and CDR2 FVKESK. V lost 1 base to trimming and J lost 2 bases, with 11 bases between them. The CDR3 has 15 amino acids. The CDR3 nucleotides are TGTGCCAGCAGCCAAGGGCTAGTACATCAAGAGACCCAGTACTTC. Encoded protein: CASSQGLVHQETQYF.

In nucleotides, the CDR3 is TGCGCCAGCAGCTACGGCAGGGGTATCGATGGCTACACCTTC. As protein: CASSYGRGIDGYTF. This chain uses TRBV5-1 with TRBJ1-2; D perhaps matches TRBD1 (6 bases). Germline CDR1 and CDR2: SGHRS and YFSETQ. V was trimmed by 3 bases and J by 6 bases, leaving 15 bases between them. This CDR3 has 14 residues.

V usage is TRBV14 and J usage is TRBJ1-4; TRBD1 might be the D (5 bases). Looked up from germline, CDR1 is SGHDN and CDR2 is FVKESK. The V end was cut by 5 bases, the J end by 12 bases, with 13 bases between. CDR3 size: 12 residues. CDR3 DNA sequence: TGTGCCAGCAGCTATGACAGACGGGAACTGTTTTTT. Amino acid sequence: CASSYDRRELFF.

CDR3 sequence (DNA): TGTGCCAGCAGCCAAGGGGGCCCAAATGTCCACTTT. Translating it yields CASSQGGPNVHF. The rearrangement joins TRBV11-2 to TRBJ1-6, with TRBD1 identical over 7 bases. The V segment lost 5 bases and the J segment 17 bases; nucleotides outside the gene matches: 9. This CDR3 is built from 12 residues. The V gene's germline CDR1 is SGHAT and CDR2 FQNNGV.

CDR3 sequence reads: CASSEGLLSYNEQFF. In DNA form, the CDR3 reads TGTGCCAGCAGTGAGGGACTGCTCTCCTACAATGAGCAGTTCTTC. The rearrangement joins TRBV2 to TRBJ2-1; a weak D match, TRBD2 (6 bases). Trimming stripped 3 bases from V and 0 bases from J, with 9 bases between. CDR1 and CDR2 from the germline V gene are SNHLY and FYNNEI. The CDR3 is 15 residues long.

The V and J genes are TRBV3-1 (or the pseudogene TRBV3-2) and TRBJ1-5; D possibly corresponds to TRBD1 (5 bases). Trimming left V 0 bases short and J 7 bases short, with 13 bases between. The CDR3 runs 15 residues. From germline, CDR1 is LGHDT and CDR2 YNNKEL (reference sequence). CDR3 protein: CASSQELGGRQPQHF. The CDR3 DNA follows: TGTGCCAGCAGCCAAGAATTGGGGGGTAGGCAGCCCCAGCATTTT.

DNA for the CDR3: TGCGCCAGCAGCTTCTCCGAGACTAGCGGCGTCAATGAGCAGTTCTTC. It yields the protein CASSFSETSGVNEQFF. The chain carries TRBV5-1 and TRBJ2-1; 9 bases are shared with TRBD2. V trimming: 2 bases; J trimming: 6 bases; junction bases outside the gene matches: 9. CDR3 length equals 16 residues. Germline V gives CDR1 SGHRS, CDR2 YFSETQ.

J is TRBJ1-5 and V is TRBV19; 8 bases agree with TRBD1. The V gene end was trimmed by 8 bases and the J gene end by 0 bases; junction bases not matched to a gene: 12. Germline V gene lookup returns CDR1 LNHDA and CDR2 SQIVND (reference sequence). The CDR3 length is 17 residues. CDR3 in DNA: TGTGCCAGTGCGACAGGGGATGAGGGATATAGCAATCAGCCCCAGCATTTT. This encodes CASATGDEGYSNQPQHF.

This clone appeared once. This chain uses TRBV30 with TRBJ1-1; D is unresolved. V lost 0 bases to trimming and J lost 0 bases, with 14 bases between them. There are 16 residues in the CDR3. Per the germline V gene, CDR1 is GTSNPN and CDR2 is SVGIG (reference sequence). The CDR3: CAWSVGGISMNTEAFF. In nucleotides, the CDR3 is TGTGCCTGGAGTGTAGGAGGGATAAGCATGAACACTGAAGCTTTCTTT. Full variable domain (remainder filled in from reference TRBV30 and TRBJ1-1): SQTIHQWPATLVQPVGSPLSLECTVEGTSNPNLYWYRQAAGRGLQLLFYSVGIGQISSEVPQNLSASRPQDRQFILSSKKLLLSDSGFYLCAWSVGGISMNTEAFFGQGTRLTVV.